The rows below give T cell receptor beta chains drawn from one sample of a study of neoadjuvant anti-PD-1 for oral cavity cancer. Repertoires were generated with immunoSEQ multiplex PCR, while TCRdb's copy carries only in-frame clones and drops some. The repertoire holds tens of thousands of clones, with about four fifths as singletons. The sample was PBMCs, taken before nivolumab (anti-PD-1) treatment. The receptor set was obtained from a person between 40 and 79 years old with oral cavity squamous cell carcinoma. CDR3s include the opening cysteine and the closing phenylalanine or tryptophan. Fields, in order: CDR3 protein, CDR3 DNA, V gene, J gene, D gene, clone size. D genes are given only for firm matches. Clone size is shown for a subset of rows, as once, few, many or a class of expanded clone.

cdr3_aa: CASSARDRVTNTGELFF
cdr3_nt: TGTGCCAGCAGCGCCCGTGACAGGGTAACGAACACCGGGGAGCTGTTTTTT
v_call: TRBV7-8
j_call: TRBJ2-2
d_call: TRBD1
clone_size: NA

cdr3_aa: CASSLSSNEQFF
cdr3_nt: TGTGCCAGCAGCTTAAGTTCCAATGAGCAGTTCTTC
v_call: TRBV7-9
j_call: TRBJ2-1
d_call: NA
clone_size: NA

cdr3_aa: CATSRYSAGLQETQYF
cdr3_nt: TGTGCCACCAGCAGGTACTCAGCGGGGCTCCAAGAGACCCAGTACTTC
v_call: TRBV15
j_call: TRBJ2-5
d_call: TRBD2
clone_size: NA

cdr3_aa: CASSQPPSYNEQFF
cdr3_nt: TGTGCCAGCAGCCAACCGCCCAGTTACAATGAGCAGTTCTTC
v_call: TRBV28
j_call: TRBJ2-1
d_call: NA
clone_size: NA

cdr3_aa: CASSFRGPGTEAFF
cdr3_nt: TGTGCCAGCAGTTTCAGGGGGCCCGGGACTGAAGCTTTCTTT
v_call: TRBV27
j_call: TRBJ1-1
d_call: TRBD1
clone_size: NA

cdr3_aa: CASSQATITNEKLFF
cdr3_nt: TGCGCCAGCTCCCAGGCGACGATAACTAATGAAAAACTGTTTTTT
v_call: TRBV5-1
j_call: TRBJ1-4
d_call: NA
clone_size: NA

cdr3_aa: CASSQSVVRGSRADTQYF
cdr3_nt: TGCGCCAGCAGCCAATCGGTGGTAAGGGGGTCGCGGGCAGATACGCAGTATTTT
v_call: TRBV4-1
j_call: TRBJ2-3
d_call: NA
clone_size: few

cdr3_aa: CASSPREQGIDYGYTF
cdr3_nt: TGTGCCAGCTCACCGAGGGAACAGGGGATTGACTATGGCTACACCTTC
v_call: TRBV18
j_call: TRBJ1-2
d_call: TRBD1
clone_size: NA

cdr3_aa: CASSLALGTNNEQFF
cdr3_nt: TGTGCCAGCAGCTTAGCTTTAGGGACAAACAATGAGCAGTTCTTC
v_call: TRBV7-2
j_call: TRBJ2-1
d_call: NA
clone_size: once

cdr3_aa: CASRSSGPYEQYF
cdr3_nt: TGTGCCAGCAGGTCAAGCGGGCCCTACGAGCAGTACTTC
v_call: TRBV6-5
j_call: TRBJ2-7
d_call: NA
clone_size: NA

cdr3_aa: CASSLEGGSYEQYF
cdr3_nt: TGTGCCAGCAGCTTAGAGGGCGGGAGCTACGAGCAGTACTTC
v_call: TRBV11-1
j_call: TRBJ2-7
d_call: TRBD2
clone_size: few

cdr3_aa: CASRWGRLGETQYF
cdr3_nt: TGTGCCAGCAGATGGGGGAGACTTGGAGAGACCCAGTACTTC
v_call: TRBV2
j_call: TRBJ2-5
d_call: NA
clone_size: NA

cdr3_aa: CASSFLFPHALHRRRAYTEAFF
cdr3_nt: TGCGCCAGCAGCTTTTTATTTCCCCATGCGCTTCATCGGAGAAGGGCGTACACTGAAGCTTTCTTT
v_call: TRBV5-1
j_call: TRBJ1-1
d_call: NA
clone_size: NA

cdr3_aa: CASSSLRPDTQYF
cdr3_nt: TGTGCCAGCAGCTCCCTTAGGCCAGATACGCAGTATTTT
v_call: TRBV5-6
j_call: TRBJ2-3
d_call: NA
clone_size: NA

cdr3_aa: CASSRQGGNQPQHF
cdr3_nt: TGTGCCAGCAGTAGGCAGGGCGGCAATCAGCCCCAGCATTTT
v_call: TRBV27
j_call: TRBJ1-5
d_call: NA
clone_size: NA

cdr3_aa: CASSSSTPGLAGDDGELFF
cdr3_nt: TGTGCCAGCAGCTCCTCAACGCCGGGACTAGCGGGAGATGACGGGGAGCTGTTTTTT
v_call: TRBV13
j_call: TRBJ2-2
d_call: TRBD2
clone_size: few

cdr3_aa: CASSFPGASNGYTF
cdr3_nt: TGTGCCAGCAGTTTCCCGGGGGCGTCTAACGGCTACACCTTC
v_call: TRBV25-1
j_call: TRBJ1-2
d_call: NA
clone_size: NA

cdr3_aa: CASSYSRVGDTEAFF
cdr3_nt: TGTGCCAGCAGTTACTCCAGGGTGGGGGACACTGAAGCTTTCTTT
v_call: TRBV6-5
j_call: TRBJ1-1
d_call: NA
clone_size: NA

cdr3_aa: CASSLQETQYF
cdr3_nt: TGTGCCAGCAGTCTCCAAGAGACCCAGTACTTC
v_call: TRBV27
j_call: TRBJ2-5
d_call: NA
clone_size: NA

cdr3_aa: CASSLGGWTNEKLFF
cdr3_nt: TGTGCCAGCAGCTTGGGGGGATGGACTAATGAAAAACTGTTTTTT
v_call: TRBV5-6
j_call: TRBJ1-4
d_call: NA
clone_size: NA

cdr3_aa: CAWSKNAGQPQHF
cdr3_nt: TGTGCCTGGAGTAAAAATGCGGGTCAGCCCCAGCATTTT
v_call: TRBV30
j_call: TRBJ1-5
d_call: NA
clone_size: NA

cdr3_aa: CASSTGRGYEQYF
cdr3_nt: TGTGCCAGCAGCACCGGGAGGGGCTACGAGCAGTACTTC
v_call: TRBV27
j_call: TRBJ2-7
d_call: TRBD2
clone_size: NA

cdr3_aa: CASSLEGTSGYTF
cdr3_nt: TGCGCCAGCAGCTTGGAAGGGACGAGTGGCTACACCTTC
v_call: TRBV5-1
j_call: TRBJ1-2
d_call: NA
clone_size: NA

cdr3_aa: CAIKEQGEQYF
cdr3_nt: TGTGCCATCAAAGAACAGGGCGAGCAGTACTTC
v_call: TRBV10-3
j_call: TRBJ2-7
d_call: NA
clone_size: NA

cdr3_aa: CASSEAQYSWQETQYF
cdr3_nt: TGTGCCAGCAGTGAAGCGCAATATAGCTGGCAAGAGACCCAGTACTTC
v_call: TRBV6-1
j_call: TRBJ2-5
d_call: NA
clone_size: NA

cdr3_aa: CASSLYPDGTDTQYF
cdr3_nt: TGTGCCAGCAGCTTATACCCGGACGGCACAGATACGCAGTATTTT
v_call: TRBV5-6
j_call: TRBJ2-3
d_call: NA
clone_size: NA

cdr3_aa: CASSVADRQPQHF
cdr3_nt: TGTGCCAGCAGCGTAGCGGATCGGCAGCCCCAGCATTTT
v_call: TRBV9
j_call: TRBJ1-5
d_call: NA
clone_size: NA

cdr3_aa: CASSPRSGTSTEQYF
cdr3_nt: TGTGCCAGCTCACCAAGGTCTGGTACTAGCACCGAGCAGTACTTC
v_call: TRBV18
j_call: TRBJ2-7
d_call: NA
clone_size: NA

cdr3_aa: CASSSQGGTGWSQHF
cdr3_nt: TGTGCCAGCAGTTCGCAAGGGGGTACGGGGTGGAGCCAGCATTTT
v_call: TRBV28
j_call: TRBJ1-5
d_call: NA
clone_size: NA

cdr3_aa: CASSQGWNQPQHF
cdr3_nt: TGCGCCAGCAGCCAAGGATGGAATCAGCCCCAGCATTTT
v_call: TRBV4-1
j_call: TRBJ1-5
d_call: NA
clone_size: NA

cdr3_aa: CASSEQVGTGELFF
cdr3_nt: TGTGCCAGCAGTGAACAGGTCGGCACCGGGGAGCTGTTTTTT
v_call: TRBV25-1
j_call: TRBJ2-2
d_call: NA
clone_size: NA

cdr3_aa: CASSYSTGTGYGYTF
cdr3_nt: TGTGCCAGCAGCTACTCAACCGGGACAGGGTATGGCTACACCTTC
v_call: TRBV7-6
j_call: TRBJ1-2
d_call: TRBD1
clone_size: NA

cdr3_aa: CASSGTSSYNEQFF
cdr3_nt: TGTGCCAGCAGCGGGACTAGCTCCTACAATGAGCAGTTCTTC
v_call: TRBV9
j_call: TRBJ2-1
d_call: TRBD2
clone_size: NA

cdr3_aa: CAISNDNYGYTF
cdr3_nt: TGTGCCATCTCAAACGATAACTATGGCTACACCTTC
v_call: TRBV15
j_call: TRBJ1-2
d_call: NA
clone_size: NA

cdr3_aa: CATSRRGGSGANVLTF
cdr3_nt: TGTGCCACCAGCAGGAGGGGAGGCTCTGGGGCCAACGTCCTGACTTTC
v_call: TRBV15
j_call: TRBJ2-6
d_call: NA
clone_size: NA

cdr3_aa: CASTPVGGANVLTF
cdr3_nt: TGTGCCAGCACCCCGGTTGGAGGGGCCAACGTCCTGACTTTC
v_call: TRBV27
j_call: TRBJ2-6
d_call: NA
clone_size: few

cdr3_aa: CASSIAPGQGMGNQPQHF
cdr3_nt: TGTGCCAGTAGTATAGCCCCGGGACAGGGGATGGGCAATCAGCCCCAGCATTTT
v_call: TRBV19
j_call: TRBJ1-5
d_call: TRBD1
clone_size: NA

cdr3_aa: CASSPDRGSYNEQFF
cdr3_nt: TGTGCCAGCAGTCCGGACAGGGGCTCCTACAATGAGCAGTTCTTC
v_call: TRBV2
j_call: TRBJ2-1
d_call: TRBD1
clone_size: once

cdr3_aa: CASSLELGVGEKLFF
cdr3_nt: TGTGCCAGCAGCTTGGAATTGGGGGTCGGAGAAAAACTGTTTTTT
v_call: TRBV5-6
j_call: TRBJ1-4
d_call: NA
clone_size: NA

cdr3_aa: CASSSISSEQYF
cdr3_nt: TGTGCCAGCAGCAGTATTAGCTCCGAGCAGTACTTC
v_call: TRBV27
j_call: TRBJ2-7
d_call: NA
clone_size: NA

cdr3_aa: CASSAGVLGGRNSPLHF
cdr3_nt: TGTGCCAGCAGCGCAGGTGTTTTAGGGGGTCGAAATTCACCCCTCCACTTT
v_call: TRBV9
j_call: TRBJ1-6
d_call: NA
clone_size: NA